Following are 4 T cell receptor beta chains from one sample sequenced in a study of response to subunit inactivated influenza vaccine. MiXCR, run by TCRdb on the RT-PCR reads, gives a single entry per CDR3 protein. The profile covers roughly 570,000 distinct CDR3 sequences, with 11% to 15% appearing a single time and over 8.5% taken by the ten largest. This sample comprised PBMCs from blood, obtained 11 to 12 days after vaccination. The receptors come from a man aged 50-60 years who received an inactivated influenza vaccine.

This clonotype was observed a handful of times. V usage is TRBV12-3 or TRBV12-4 and J usage is TRBJ1-2, with TRBD1 identical over 9 bases. CDR3 size: 14 residues. V lost 4 bases, J lost 4 bases, and 4 bases stayed unmatched. The CDR3 sequence: CASSSQTGGYGYTF. CDR3 coding DNA: TGTGCCAGCAGTTCCCAGACAGGGGGCTATGGCTACACCTTC.

The chain employs TRBV3-1 and TRBJ2-2, with D hard to call. Trimming removed 1 base from V and 4 bases from J, with 16 bases in between. This CDR3 has 17 amino acids. Looked up from germline, CDR1 is LGHDT and CDR2 is YNNKEL (reference sequence). DNA of the CDR3: TGTGCCAGCAGCCAAGTTTTGTTAAGGAGATCCACCGGGGAGCTGTTTTTT. Translation: CASSQVLLRRSTGELFF. Using reference TRBV3-1 and TRBJ2-2 for the parts outside the CDR3, the full variable domain is DTAVSQTPKYLVTQMGNDKSIKCEQNLGHDTMYWYKQDSKKFLKIMFSYNNKELIINETVPNRFSPKSPDKAHLNLHINSLELGDSAVYFCASSQVLLRRSTGELFFGEGSRLTVL.

This clonotype was observed a few times. The chain joins TRBV11-2 to TRBJ2-3; TRBD1 might be the D (5 bases). V was shortened by 6 bases and J by 2 bases, with 12 bases between the two germline ends. This CDR3 contains 14 residues. CDR1 is SGHAT and CDR2 is FQNNGV in the germline V gene. This chain's CDR3 is CASRKQGVTDTQYF. The CDR3 nucleotides are TGTGCCAGCAGGAAACAAGGGGTCACAGATACGCAGTATTTT. Looking up the rest from reference TRBV11-2 and TRBJ2-3 gives the full variable domain: EAGVAQSPRYKIIEKRQSVAFWCNPISGHATLYWYQQILGQGPKLLIQFQNNGVVDDSQLPKDRFSAERLKGVDSTLKIQPAKLEDSAVYLCASRKQGVTDTQYFGPGTRLTVL.

Only a few counts were recorded for this clonotype. This sequence joins TRBV29-1 and TRBJ2-5; no definite D call. Trimming removed 4 bases at V and 2 bases at J, with 14 bases between. Germline V gives CDR1 SQVTM, CDR2 ANQGSEA. CDR3 length: 14 residues. For the CDR3, the DNA is TGCAGCGTTGCCCCGGACGGCGTGCAAGAGACCCAGTACTTC. It codes for CSVAPDGVQETQYF.